The clone carrying this T cell receptor beta chain was seen a single time. Using immunoSEQ multiplex PCR, the repertoire was profiled, and TCRdb retains in-frame clones only, with some absent. The sample lists about 410,000 clones; around 92% were seen once. These data are taken from a study of Ad26.COV2.S vaccination and SARS-CoV-2 variants. As to treatment: 15 to 20 received Ad26.COV2.S at low or high dose, single or two shots; 5 received placebo; per-sample allocation not given. It was on day 63 after the first vaccine or placebo injection that samples were taken. The CDR3 has 15 residues. Trimming shortened V by 8 bases and J by 4 bases, and 18 bases separated the two germline ends. From germline, CDR1 is MNHEY and CDR2 SMNVEV (reference sequence).

This clonotype originated in a person aged 18-60 years who received the Ad26.COV2.S COVID-19 vaccine or a placebo. The chain joins TRBV27 to TRBJ1-5; D is unresolved. Sample: peripheral blood, taken in a trial of Ad26.COV2.S vaccine versus placebo. In DNA form, the CDR3 reads TGTGCCAGCTGGGCGCGAGACGGTCTGAATCAGCCCCAGCATTTT. Encoded protein: CASWARDGLNQPQHF.